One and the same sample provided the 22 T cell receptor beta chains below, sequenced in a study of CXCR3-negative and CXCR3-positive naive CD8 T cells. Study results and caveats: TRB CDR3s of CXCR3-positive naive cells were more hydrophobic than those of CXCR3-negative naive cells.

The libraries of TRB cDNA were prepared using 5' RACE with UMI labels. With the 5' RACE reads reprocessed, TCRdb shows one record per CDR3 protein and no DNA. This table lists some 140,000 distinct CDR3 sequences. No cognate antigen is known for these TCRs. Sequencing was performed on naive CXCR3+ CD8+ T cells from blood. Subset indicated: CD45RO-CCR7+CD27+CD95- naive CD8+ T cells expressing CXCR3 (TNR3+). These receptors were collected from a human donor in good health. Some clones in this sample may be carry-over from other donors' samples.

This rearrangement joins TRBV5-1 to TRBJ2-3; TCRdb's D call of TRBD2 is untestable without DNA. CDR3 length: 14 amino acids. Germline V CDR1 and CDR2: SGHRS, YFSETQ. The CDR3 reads CASSLVAGGPTQYF.

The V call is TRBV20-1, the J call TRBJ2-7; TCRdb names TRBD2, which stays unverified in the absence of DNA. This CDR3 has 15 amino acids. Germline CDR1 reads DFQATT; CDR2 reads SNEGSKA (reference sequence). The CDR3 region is CSARAPSGSFYEQYF.

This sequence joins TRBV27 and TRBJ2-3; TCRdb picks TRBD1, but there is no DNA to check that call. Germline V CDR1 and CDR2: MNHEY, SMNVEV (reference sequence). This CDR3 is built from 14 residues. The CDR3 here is CASNPITGLDTQYF.

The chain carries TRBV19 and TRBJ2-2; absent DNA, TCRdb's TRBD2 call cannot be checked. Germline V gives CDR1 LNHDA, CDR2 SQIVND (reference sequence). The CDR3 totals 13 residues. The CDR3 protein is CASTGDYTGELFF. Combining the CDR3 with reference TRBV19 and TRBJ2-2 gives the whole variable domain DGGITQSPKYLFRKEGQNVTLSCEQNLNHDAMYWYRQDPGQGLRLIYYSQIVNDFQKGDIAEGYSVSREKKESFPLTVTSAQKNPTAFYLCASTGDYTGELFFGEGSRLTVL.

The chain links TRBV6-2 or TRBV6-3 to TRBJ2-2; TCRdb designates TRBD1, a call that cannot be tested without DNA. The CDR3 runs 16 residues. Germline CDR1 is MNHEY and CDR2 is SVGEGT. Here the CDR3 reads CASSYGTIILSGELFF.

The CDR3 spells CASSQTEESGHEQFF. The V gene is TRBV7-6, the J gene TRBJ2-1; TCRdb's D gene call, TRBD1, goes unchecked for lack of DNA. Germline-derived CDR1 and CDR2 are SGHVS and FNYEAQ. The CDR3 has 15 residues.

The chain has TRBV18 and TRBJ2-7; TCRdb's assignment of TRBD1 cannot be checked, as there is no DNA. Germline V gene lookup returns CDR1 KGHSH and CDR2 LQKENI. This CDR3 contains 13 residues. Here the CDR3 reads CASSPPAGSEQYF.

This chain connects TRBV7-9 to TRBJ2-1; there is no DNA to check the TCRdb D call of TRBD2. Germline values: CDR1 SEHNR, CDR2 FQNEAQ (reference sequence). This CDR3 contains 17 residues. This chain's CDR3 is CASSHTPLFARYNEQLF.

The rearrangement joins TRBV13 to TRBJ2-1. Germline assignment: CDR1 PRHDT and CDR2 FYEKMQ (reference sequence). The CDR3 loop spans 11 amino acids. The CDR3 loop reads CASSSLNEQFF.

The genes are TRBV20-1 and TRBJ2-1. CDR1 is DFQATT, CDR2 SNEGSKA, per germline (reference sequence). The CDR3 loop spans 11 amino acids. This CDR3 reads CSGQWDNEQFF.

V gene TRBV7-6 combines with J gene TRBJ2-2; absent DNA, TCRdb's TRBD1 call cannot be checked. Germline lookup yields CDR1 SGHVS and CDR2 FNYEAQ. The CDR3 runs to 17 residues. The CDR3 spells CASSPGQGGPHTGELFF.

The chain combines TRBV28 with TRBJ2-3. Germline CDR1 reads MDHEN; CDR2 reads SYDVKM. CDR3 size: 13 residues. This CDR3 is CASSPHSTDTQYF.

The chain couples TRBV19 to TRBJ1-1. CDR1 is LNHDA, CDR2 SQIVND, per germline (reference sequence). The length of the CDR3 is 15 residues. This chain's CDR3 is CASSPWKSSNTEAFF.

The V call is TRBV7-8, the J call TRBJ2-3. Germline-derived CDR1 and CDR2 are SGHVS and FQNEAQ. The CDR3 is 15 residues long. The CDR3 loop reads CASSLPLASTDTQYF.

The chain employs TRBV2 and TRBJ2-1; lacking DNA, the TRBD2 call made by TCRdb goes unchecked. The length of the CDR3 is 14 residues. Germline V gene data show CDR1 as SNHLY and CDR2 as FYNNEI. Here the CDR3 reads CASSELAGYNEQFF.

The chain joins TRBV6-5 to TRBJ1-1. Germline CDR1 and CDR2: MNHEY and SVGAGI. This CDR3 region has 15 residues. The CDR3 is CASSSGWNMNTEAFF.

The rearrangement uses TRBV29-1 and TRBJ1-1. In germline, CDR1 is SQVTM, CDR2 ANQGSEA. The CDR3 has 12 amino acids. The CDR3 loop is CSVEQEDTEAFF.

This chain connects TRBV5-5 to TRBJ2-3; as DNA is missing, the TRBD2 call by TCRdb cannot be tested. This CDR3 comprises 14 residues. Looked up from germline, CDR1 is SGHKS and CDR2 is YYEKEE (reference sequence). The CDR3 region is CASRWEGRPDTQYF.

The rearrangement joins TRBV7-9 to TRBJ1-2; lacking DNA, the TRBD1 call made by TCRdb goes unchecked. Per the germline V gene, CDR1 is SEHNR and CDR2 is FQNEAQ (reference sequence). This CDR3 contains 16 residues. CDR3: CASSGREQGQVHGYTF.

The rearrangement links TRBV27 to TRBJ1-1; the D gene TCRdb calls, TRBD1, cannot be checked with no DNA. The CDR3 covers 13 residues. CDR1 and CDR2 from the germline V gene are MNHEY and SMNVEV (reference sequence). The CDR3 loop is CASSFTGAVEAFF.

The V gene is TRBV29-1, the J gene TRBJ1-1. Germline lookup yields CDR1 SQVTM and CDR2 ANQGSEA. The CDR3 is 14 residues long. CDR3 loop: CSVPGLYGNTEAFF.

CDR3 sequence reads: CASNLGGYEQYF. This chain uses TRBV7-9 with TRBJ2-7. In germline, CDR1 is SEHNR, CDR2 FQNEAQ (reference sequence). The CDR3 is 12 residues long.